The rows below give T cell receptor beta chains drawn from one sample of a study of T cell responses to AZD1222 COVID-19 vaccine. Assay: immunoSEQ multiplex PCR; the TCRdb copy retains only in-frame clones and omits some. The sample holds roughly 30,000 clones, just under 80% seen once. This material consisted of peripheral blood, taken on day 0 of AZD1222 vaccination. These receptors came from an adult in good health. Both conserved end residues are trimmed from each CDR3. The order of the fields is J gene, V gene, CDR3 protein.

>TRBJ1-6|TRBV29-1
SVRDRPGSPLH
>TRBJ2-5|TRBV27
ASSLEAGIRETQY
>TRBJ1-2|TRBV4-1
ASSQGAGVFYGYT
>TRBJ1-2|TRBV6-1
ASSEPASANYGYT
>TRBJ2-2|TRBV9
ASSVDPQGVTGELF
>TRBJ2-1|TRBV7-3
ASSSAGTSGRDNEQF
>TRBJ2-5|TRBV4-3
ASSQERFRQETQY
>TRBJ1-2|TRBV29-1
SVDSENYGYT
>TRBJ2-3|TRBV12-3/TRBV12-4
ATQGAQTTQY
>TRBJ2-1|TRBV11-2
ASSPGLAGQNEQF
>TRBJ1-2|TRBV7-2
ASSFWGPDRTYNYGYT
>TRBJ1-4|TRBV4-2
ASSQGAGNEKLF
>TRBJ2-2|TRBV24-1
ATKNLADTGELF
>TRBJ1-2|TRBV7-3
ASSPQQGSLYGYT
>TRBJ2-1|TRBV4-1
ASSQEGDRLKI
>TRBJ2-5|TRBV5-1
ASSLVSPGQETQY
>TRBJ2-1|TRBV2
ASRTSGGYNEQF
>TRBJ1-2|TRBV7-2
ASSFDRGGGYT
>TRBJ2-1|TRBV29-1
SVTSGGANEQF
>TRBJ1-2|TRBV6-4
ASSDSGTGGSYGYT
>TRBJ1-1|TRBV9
ASSVDKGSGTEAF
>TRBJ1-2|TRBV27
ASSFRANYGYT
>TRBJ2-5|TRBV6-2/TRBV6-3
ASSYFQETQY
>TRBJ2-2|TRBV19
ASSPQSTGGFGELF
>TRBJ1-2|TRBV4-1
ASSPTGLKGYT
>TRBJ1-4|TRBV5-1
ASSFGGRDNEKLF
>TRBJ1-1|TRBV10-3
AISETGEGLDTEAF
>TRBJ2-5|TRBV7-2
ASSPFPGQGSRETQY
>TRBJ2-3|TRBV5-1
ASSFLTTTTDTQY
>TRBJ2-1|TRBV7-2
ASSLASGPQF
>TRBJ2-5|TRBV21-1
ASSKRPQGRETQY
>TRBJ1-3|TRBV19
ASSTQGFGNTIY
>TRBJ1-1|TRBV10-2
ASSESGATEAF
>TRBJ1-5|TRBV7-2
ASQDRSNSNQPQH
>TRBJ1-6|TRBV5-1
ASSLVGQDLSPLH
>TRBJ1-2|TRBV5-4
ASSPGDRLNYGYT
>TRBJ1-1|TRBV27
ASRSNRDTQNSF
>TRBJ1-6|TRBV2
ASSVGGLHNSPLH
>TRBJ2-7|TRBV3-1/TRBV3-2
ASSHSDRVNEQY
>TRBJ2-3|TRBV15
ATSRDRAAGDTQY
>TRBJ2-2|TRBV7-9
ASSPGTGTNTGELF
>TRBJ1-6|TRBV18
ASSPTSSYNSPLH
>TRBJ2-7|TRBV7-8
ASSSSSGRTYEQY
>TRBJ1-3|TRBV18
ASSPLPGISGNTIY
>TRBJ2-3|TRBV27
ASRLDRGFSDTQY
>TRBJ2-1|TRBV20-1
SASGRNEQF
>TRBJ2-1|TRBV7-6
ASSKFEQF
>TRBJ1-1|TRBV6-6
ASTQGGSMNTEAF
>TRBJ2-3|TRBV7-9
ASSLRSKDTQY
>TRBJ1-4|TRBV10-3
AIRGAREKLF
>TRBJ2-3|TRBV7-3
ASSSSGSTDTQY
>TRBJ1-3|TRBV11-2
ASSLSLGNTIY
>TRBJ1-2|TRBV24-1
ATSKGQNYGYT
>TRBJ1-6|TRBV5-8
ASRHRDRISPLH
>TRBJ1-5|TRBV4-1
ASSPGTGDHQPQH
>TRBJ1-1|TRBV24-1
ATRDMPNTEAF
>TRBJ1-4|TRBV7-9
ASSRDRAFREKLF
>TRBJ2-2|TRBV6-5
ASSTDRGRSGELF
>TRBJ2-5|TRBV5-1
ASRVRDTAETQY
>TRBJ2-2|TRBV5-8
ASSPDYTGELF